Listed below are T cell receptor beta chains from one sample, sequenced in a study of blood T cell repertoires in COVID-19. Produced via immunoSEQ multiplex PCR; TCRdb's table is partial and in-frame only. This table has approximately 210,000 clones, around 84% appearing once. Sample: peripheral blood. These receptors all stem from a woman of 80 years or more with COVID-19, enrolled during active disease. Each CDR3 is given without its conserved first and last residue. The D gene is left open where the match is weak. A row's size may be missing; if present it is once, few, many or a size class.

j_gene: TRBJ1-1
d_gene: NA
v_gene: TRBV18
abundance: NA
CDR3aa: ASSPPEVRTEAF

j_gene: TRBJ1-2
d_gene: TRBD1
v_gene: TRBV7-9
abundance: NA
CDR3aa: ASSFPGGWGYT

j_gene: TRBJ1-1
d_gene: NA
v_gene: TRBV9
abundance: NA
CDR3aa: ASSVSLESYTEAF

j_gene: TRBJ1-4
d_gene: NA
v_gene: TRBV4-2
abundance: few
CDR3aa: ASSQSLGGMKEKLF

j_gene: TRBJ1-4
d_gene: NA
v_gene: TRBV19
abundance: NA
CDR3aa: ASKSNGATNEKLF

j_gene: TRBJ1-1
d_gene: NA
v_gene: TRBV7-6
abundance: NA
CDR3aa: ASSYRVLERNTEAF

j_gene: TRBJ1-1
d_gene: NA
v_gene: TRBV28
abundance: NA
CDR3aa: ASNSGHPLTEAF

j_gene: TRBJ2-3
d_gene: TRBD2
v_gene: TRBV19
abundance: NA
CDR3aa: ASSMIAGSDTQY

j_gene: TRBJ1-5
d_gene: NA
v_gene: TRBV10-3
abundance: NA
CDR3aa: AISEAGQPQH

j_gene: TRBJ1-2
d_gene: TRBD1
v_gene: TRBV28
abundance: NA
CDR3aa: ASSLGGQGSYGYT

j_gene: TRBJ1-4
d_gene: NA
v_gene: TRBV5-8
abundance: NA
CDR3aa: ASSSQGFTNEKLF

j_gene: TRBJ2-7
d_gene: TRBD1
v_gene: TRBV6-5
abundance: NA
CDR3aa: ASSYSWTGTYEQY

j_gene: TRBJ2-1
d_gene: TRBD2
v_gene: TRBV3-1/TRBV3-2
abundance: NA
CDR3aa: ASSQYSGGALF

j_gene: TRBJ2-5
d_gene: TRBD2
v_gene: TRBV11-2
abundance: once
CDR3aa: ASSSILAGWQETQY

j_gene: TRBJ1-2
d_gene: TRBD1
v_gene: TRBV3-1/TRBV3-2
abundance: NA
CDR3aa: ASSLSGTGTGYT

j_gene: TRBJ2-6
d_gene: NA
v_gene: TRBV6-5
abundance: NA
CDR3aa: ASSYDRSSGANVLT

j_gene: TRBJ2-1
d_gene: TRBD1
v_gene: TRBV7-2
abundance: NA
CDR3aa: ASSQQGSQGHNEQF

j_gene: TRBJ1-1
d_gene: TRBD1
v_gene: TRBV19
abundance: few
CDR3aa: ASRRDRVQGEAF

j_gene: TRBJ2-1
d_gene: TRBD1
v_gene: TRBV18
abundance: NA
CDR3aa: ASSPNWDSHNEQF

j_gene: TRBJ2-2
d_gene: TRBD1
v_gene: TRBV11-2
abundance: NA
CDR3aa: ASSIQGTGELF

j_gene: TRBJ2-4
d_gene: TRBD2
v_gene: TRBV4-1
abundance: NA
CDR3aa: ASSQDRGLAGGGGIAKNIQY

j_gene: TRBJ2-4
d_gene: TRBD1
v_gene: TRBV18
abundance: NA
CDR3aa: ASSPAWTGVAKNIQY

j_gene: TRBJ1-4
d_gene: TRBD1
v_gene: TRBV28
abundance: NA
CDR3aa: ASSAQGQGSGELF

j_gene: TRBJ1-1
d_gene: NA
v_gene: TRBV19
abundance: NA
CDR3aa: ASTPQRSSEGEAF

j_gene: TRBJ1-5
d_gene: NA
v_gene: TRBV28
abundance: NA
CDR3aa: ASAGFTYQPQH

j_gene: TRBJ2-3
d_gene: TRBD2
v_gene: TRBV10-3
abundance: NA
CDR3aa: AISGRSGGSTDTQY

j_gene: TRBJ2-1
d_gene: NA
v_gene: TRBV19
abundance: NA
CDR3aa: ASSRLGSYNEQF

j_gene: TRBJ2-3
d_gene: TRBD2
v_gene: TRBV7-2
abundance: NA
CDR3aa: ASSLGSGGVTDTQY

j_gene: TRBJ1-6
d_gene: NA
v_gene: TRBV7-2
abundance: NA
CDR3aa: ASNGGNSPLH

j_gene: TRBJ1-2
d_gene: NA
v_gene: TRBV7-9
abundance: once
CDR3aa: ASSFDRYYGYT

j_gene: TRBJ1-2
d_gene: NA
v_gene: TRBV19
abundance: NA
CDR3aa: ASSIFGEDGYT

j_gene: TRBJ1-2
d_gene: NA
v_gene: TRBV29-1
abundance: NA
CDR3aa: SVVRGTGYT

j_gene: TRBJ1-1
d_gene: NA
v_gene: TRBV3-1/TRBV3-2
abundance: NA
CDR3aa: ASSLRGGGPGTEAF

j_gene: TRBJ1-1
d_gene: NA
v_gene: TRBV10-3
abundance: NA
CDR3aa: AIRPGAVPEAF

j_gene: TRBJ1-2
d_gene: TRBD1
v_gene: TRBV24-1
abundance: NA
CDR3aa: ATSAPGQGYYGYT

j_gene: TRBJ1-1
d_gene: NA
v_gene: TRBV28
abundance: few
CDR3aa: ASSFLAGALTESEAF

j_gene: TRBJ2-7
d_gene: TRBD2
v_gene: TRBV7-2
abundance: NA
CDR3aa: ASSSGLRYEQY

j_gene: TRBJ1-1
d_gene: NA
v_gene: TRBV30
abundance: NA
CDR3aa: AWSSGSGGTEAF

j_gene: TRBJ1-1
d_gene: TRBD1
v_gene: TRBV28
abundance: NA
CDR3aa: ASSGGQGVETF